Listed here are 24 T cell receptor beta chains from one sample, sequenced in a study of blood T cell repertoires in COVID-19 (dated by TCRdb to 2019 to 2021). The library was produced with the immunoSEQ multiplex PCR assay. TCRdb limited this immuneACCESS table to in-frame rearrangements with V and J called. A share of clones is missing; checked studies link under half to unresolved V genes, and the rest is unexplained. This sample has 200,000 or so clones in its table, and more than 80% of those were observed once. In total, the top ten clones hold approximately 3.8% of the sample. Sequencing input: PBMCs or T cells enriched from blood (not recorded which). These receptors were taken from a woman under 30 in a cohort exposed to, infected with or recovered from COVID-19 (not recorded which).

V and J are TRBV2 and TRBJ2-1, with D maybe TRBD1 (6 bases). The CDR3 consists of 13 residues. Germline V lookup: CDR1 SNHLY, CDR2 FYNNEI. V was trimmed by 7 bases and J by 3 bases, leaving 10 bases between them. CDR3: CASNRDGYNEQFF. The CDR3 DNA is TGTGCCAGCAACAGGGACGGCTACAATGAGCAGTTCTTC.

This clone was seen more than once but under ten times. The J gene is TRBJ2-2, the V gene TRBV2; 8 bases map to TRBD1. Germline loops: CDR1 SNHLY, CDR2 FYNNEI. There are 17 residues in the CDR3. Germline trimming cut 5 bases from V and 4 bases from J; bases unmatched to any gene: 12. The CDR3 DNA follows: TGTGCCAGCAGTAGGACCGGACAGGGAACGAGCACCGGGGAGCTGTTTTTT. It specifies CASSRTGQGTSTGELFF.

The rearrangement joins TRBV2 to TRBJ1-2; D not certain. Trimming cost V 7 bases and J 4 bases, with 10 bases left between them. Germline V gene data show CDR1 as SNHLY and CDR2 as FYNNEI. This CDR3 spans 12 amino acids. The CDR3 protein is CASKRIGYGYTF. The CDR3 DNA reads TGTGCCAGCAAGAGGATTGGCTATGGCTACACCTTC.

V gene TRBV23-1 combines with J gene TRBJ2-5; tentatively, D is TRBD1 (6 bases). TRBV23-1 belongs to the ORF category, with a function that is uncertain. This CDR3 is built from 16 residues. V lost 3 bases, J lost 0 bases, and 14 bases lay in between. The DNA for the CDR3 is TGCGCCAGCAGTCATTCGGACAGCGAGTACCAAGAGACCCAGTACTTC. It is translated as CASSHSDSEYQETQYF.

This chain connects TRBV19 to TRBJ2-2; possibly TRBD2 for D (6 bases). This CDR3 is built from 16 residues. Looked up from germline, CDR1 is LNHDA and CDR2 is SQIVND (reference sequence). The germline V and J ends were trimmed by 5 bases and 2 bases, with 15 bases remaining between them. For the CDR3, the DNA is TGTGCCAGTAGTCTTACTAGCTGGCGAAACACCGGGGAGCTGTTTTTT. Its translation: CASSLTSWRNTGELFF.

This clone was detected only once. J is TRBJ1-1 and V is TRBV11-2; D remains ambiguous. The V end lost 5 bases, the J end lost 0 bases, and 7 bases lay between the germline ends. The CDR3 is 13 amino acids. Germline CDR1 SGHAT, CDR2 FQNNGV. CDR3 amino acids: CASSRGVNTEAFF. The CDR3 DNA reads TGTGCCAGCAGCCGTGGAGTGAACACTGAAGCTTTCTTT.

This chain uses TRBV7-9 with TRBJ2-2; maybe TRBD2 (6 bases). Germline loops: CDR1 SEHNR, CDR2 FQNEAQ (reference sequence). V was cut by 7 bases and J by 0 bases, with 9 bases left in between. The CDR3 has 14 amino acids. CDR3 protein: CASNERANTGELFF. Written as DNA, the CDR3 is TGTGCCAGCAATGAGCGGGCGAACACCGGGGAGCTGTTTTTT. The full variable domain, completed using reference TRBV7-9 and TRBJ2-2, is DTGVSQNPRHKITKRGQNVTFRCDPISEHNRLYWYRQTLGQGPEFLTYFQNEAQLEKSRLLSDRFSAERPKGSFSTLEIQRTEQGDSAMYLCASNERANTGELFFGEGSRLTVL.

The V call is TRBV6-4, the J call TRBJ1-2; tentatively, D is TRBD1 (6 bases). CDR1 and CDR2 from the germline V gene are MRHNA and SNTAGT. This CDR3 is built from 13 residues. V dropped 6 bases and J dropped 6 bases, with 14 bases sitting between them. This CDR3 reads CASSGTWLDGYTF. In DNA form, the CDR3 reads TGTGCCAGCAGCGGGACATGGTTGGATGGCTACACCTTC.

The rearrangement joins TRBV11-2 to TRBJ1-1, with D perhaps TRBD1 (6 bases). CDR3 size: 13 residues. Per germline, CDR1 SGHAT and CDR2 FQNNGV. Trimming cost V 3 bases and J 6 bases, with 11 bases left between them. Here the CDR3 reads CASSLNRDSEAFF. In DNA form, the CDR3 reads TGTGCCAGCAGCTTGAACAGGGATTCTGAAGCTTTCTTT.

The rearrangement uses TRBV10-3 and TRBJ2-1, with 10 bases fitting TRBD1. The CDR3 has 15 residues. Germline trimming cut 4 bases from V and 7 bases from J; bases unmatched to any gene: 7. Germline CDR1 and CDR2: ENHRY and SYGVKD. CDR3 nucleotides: TGTGCCATCAGTGCCTCGACAGGGGGCGAGAATGAGCAGTTCTTC. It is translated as CAISASTGGENEQFF.

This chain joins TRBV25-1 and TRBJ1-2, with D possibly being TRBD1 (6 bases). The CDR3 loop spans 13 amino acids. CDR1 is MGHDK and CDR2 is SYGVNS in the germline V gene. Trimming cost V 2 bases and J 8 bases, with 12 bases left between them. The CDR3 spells CASSEDRSGGYTF. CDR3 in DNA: TGTGCCAGCAGTGAAGACAGGAGCGGAGGCTACACCTTC.

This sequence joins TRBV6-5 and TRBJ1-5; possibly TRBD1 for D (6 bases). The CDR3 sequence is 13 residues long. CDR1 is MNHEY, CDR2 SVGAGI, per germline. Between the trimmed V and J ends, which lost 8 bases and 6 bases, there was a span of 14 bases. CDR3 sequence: CASAQGWGQPQHF. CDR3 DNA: TGTGCCAGCGCACAGGGATGGGGTCAGCCCCAGCATTTT.

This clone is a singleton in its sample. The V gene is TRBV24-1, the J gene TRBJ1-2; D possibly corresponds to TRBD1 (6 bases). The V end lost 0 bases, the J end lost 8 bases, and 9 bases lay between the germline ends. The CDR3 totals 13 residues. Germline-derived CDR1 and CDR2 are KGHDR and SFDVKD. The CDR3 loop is CATSDLGTSGYTF. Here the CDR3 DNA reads TGTGCCACCAGTGATTTGGGGACATCGGGCTACACCTTC.

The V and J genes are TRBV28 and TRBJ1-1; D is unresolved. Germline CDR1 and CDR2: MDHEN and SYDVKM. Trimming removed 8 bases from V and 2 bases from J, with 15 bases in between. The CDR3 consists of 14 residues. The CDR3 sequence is CASLPPSLNTEAFF. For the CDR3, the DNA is TGTGCCAGCCTCCCTCCCTCTCTTAACACTGAAGCTTTCTTT.

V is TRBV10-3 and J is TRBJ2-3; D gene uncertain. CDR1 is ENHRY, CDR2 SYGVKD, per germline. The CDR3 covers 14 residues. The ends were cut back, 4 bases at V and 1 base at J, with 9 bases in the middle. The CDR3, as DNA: TGTGCCATCAGTGGCGAGTTTGGCACAGATACGCAGTATTTT. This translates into CAISGEFGTDTQYF.

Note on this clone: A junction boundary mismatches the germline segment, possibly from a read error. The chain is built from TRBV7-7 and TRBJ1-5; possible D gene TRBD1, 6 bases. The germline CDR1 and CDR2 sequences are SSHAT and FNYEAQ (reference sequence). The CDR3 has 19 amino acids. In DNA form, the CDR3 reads TGTGCTAGCAACCATGGTTGCATCCATCCGGGGGGCCGGAATCAGCCCCAGCATTTT. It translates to CASNHGCIHPGGRNQPQHF.

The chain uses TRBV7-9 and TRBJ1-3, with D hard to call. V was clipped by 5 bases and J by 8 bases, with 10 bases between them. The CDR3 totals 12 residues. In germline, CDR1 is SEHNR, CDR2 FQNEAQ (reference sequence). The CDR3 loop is CASSINMDTIYF. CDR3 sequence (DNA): TGTGCCAGCAGCATTAACATGGACACCATATATTTT.

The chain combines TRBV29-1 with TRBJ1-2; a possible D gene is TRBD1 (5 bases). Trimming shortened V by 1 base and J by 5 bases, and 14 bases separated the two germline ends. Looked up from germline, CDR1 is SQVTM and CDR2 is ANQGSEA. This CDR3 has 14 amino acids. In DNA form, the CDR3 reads TGCAGCGTTGAAGGCCCGCGGGGCCGGTATGGCTACACCTTC. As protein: CSVEGPRGRYGYTF.

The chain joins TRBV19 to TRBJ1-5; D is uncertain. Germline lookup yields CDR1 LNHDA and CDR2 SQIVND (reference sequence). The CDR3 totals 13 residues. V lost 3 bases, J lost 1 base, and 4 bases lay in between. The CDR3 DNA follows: TGTGCCAGTAGTATGGAGAGCAATCAGCCCCAGCATTTT. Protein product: CASSMESNQPQHF.

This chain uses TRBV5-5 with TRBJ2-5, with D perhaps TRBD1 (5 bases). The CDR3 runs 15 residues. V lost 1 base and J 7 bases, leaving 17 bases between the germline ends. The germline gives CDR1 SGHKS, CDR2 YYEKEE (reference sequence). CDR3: CASSLFAGMGGTQYF. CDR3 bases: TGTGCCAGCAGCTTGTTTGCAGGGATGGGTGGGACCCAGTACTTC.

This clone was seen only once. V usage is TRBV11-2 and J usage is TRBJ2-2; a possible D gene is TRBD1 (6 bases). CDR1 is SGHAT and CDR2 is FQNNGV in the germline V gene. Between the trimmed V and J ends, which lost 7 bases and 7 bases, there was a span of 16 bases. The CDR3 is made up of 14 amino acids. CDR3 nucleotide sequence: TGTGCCAGCACCCTTACGACAGGTTACGGGGAGCTGTTTTTT. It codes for CASTLTTGYGELFF.

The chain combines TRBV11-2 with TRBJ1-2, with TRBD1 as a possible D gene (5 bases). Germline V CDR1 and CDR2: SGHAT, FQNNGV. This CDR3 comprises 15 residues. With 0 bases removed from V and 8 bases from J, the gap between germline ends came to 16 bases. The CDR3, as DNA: TGTGCCAGCAGCTTAGAATGGCAGGGTAGTGGGGGCTACACCTTC. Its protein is CASSLEWQGSGGYTF.

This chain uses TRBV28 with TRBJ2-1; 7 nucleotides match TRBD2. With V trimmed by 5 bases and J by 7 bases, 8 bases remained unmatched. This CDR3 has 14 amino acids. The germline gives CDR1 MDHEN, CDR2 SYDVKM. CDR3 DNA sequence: TGTGCCAGCAGTGCCCCAAGCGGGATGAATGAGCAGTTCTTC. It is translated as CASSAPSGMNEQFF.

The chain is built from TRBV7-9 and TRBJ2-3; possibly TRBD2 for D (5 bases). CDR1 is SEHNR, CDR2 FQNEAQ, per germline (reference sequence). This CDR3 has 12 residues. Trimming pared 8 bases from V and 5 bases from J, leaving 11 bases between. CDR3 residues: CASRHEGDTQYF. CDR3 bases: TGTGCCAGCCGCCATGAGGGAGATACGCAGTATTTT.